This T cell receptor beta chain was profiled in a study of post-analysis software for immune sequencing data. In the study overall: Included among the disease courses, which were recorded for the cohort, were relapsing-remitting, secondary progressive and progressive-relapsing multiple sclerosis. Overall study findings and caveats: When patients were compared with controls, four to six TRBV segments were more frequent, TRBV5-6, TRBV5-1 and TRBV20-1 among them.

As to this clonotype: The antigen remains unidentified.

The library was made from cDNA and included unique molecular identifiers. The T cell input of about 0.9 to 11 million gave roughly 460,000 cDNA molecules. A single record per CDR3 protein comes from TCRdb applying MiXCR to the PCR reads. Of roughly 800,000 distinct CDR3 sequences detected, approximately 53% appear once; the ten largest clones hold 4% to 5.5%. CDR1 is LGHDT and CDR2 is YNNKEL in the germline V gene (reference sequence). V lost 1 base and J lost 2, with 11 bases in between. This CDR3 spans 15 amino acids. V usage is TRBV3-1 and J usage is TRBJ2-5; a possible D gene is TRBD1 (6 bases). The sequencing input was blood. The receptor was derived from a girl under 18 with multiple sclerosis. CDR3 sequence (DNA): TGTGCCAGCAGCCAAGGACAGGTCAGGCAAGAGACCCAGTACTTC. This gives the protein CASSQGQVRQETQYF.